The 18 T cell receptor beta chains reported below all come from one sample, sequenced in a study of cytomegalovirus exposure and HLA in healthy donors (dated by TCRdb to 2016 to 2017). The method behind the library was the immunoSEQ multiplex PCR assay. For the multiplex PCR, a mixture combining 60 forward primers for TCR Vbeta segments and 13 reverse primers for TCR Jbeta segments was used. TCRdb provides this immuneACCESS table in a form limited to in-frame rearrangements. Some clones are lacking; in checked studies, under half of them reflect an unresolved V gene, and why the rest are absent is not known. This sample holds under 150,000 clones; about three quarters were observed only once. The ten largest clones capture about 2.6% of the sample. Sample: PBMCs. Receptors were obtained from a woman in her sixties or seventies in good health and CMV-seropositive.

The gene calls are TRBV5-1 and TRBJ1-3, with 10 nucleotides matching TRBD1. Germline trimming cut 4 bases from V and 2 bases from J; bases unmatched to any gene: 3. The CDR3 totals 15 residues. In germline, CDR1 is SGHRS, CDR2 YFSETQ. In DNA form, the CDR3 reads TGCGCCAGCAGCCGGGACAGGGGAACTGGAAACACCATATATTTT. Translating it yields CASSRDRGTGNTIYF.

The chain is built from TRBV7-6 and TRBJ1-5; TRBD1 matches at 9 bases. The V segment lost 1 base and the J segment 7 bases; nucleotides outside the gene matches: 14. The CDR3 has 18 residues. Germline V gene sequence: CDR1 SGHVS, CDR2 FNYEAQ. Written as DNA, the CDR3 is TGTGCCAGCAGCTTAGTCCCTCTGGGTAGGACAGGGGACCAGCCCCAGCATTTT. Encoded protein: CASSLVPLGRTGDQPQHF.

This clone was seen a few times. The chain combines TRBV5-1 with TRBJ1-5, with D tentatively TRBD1 (6 bases). The germline gives CDR1 SGHRS, CDR2 YFSETQ. This CDR3 is built from 17 residues. Trimming removed 0 bases from V and 5 bases from J, with 18 bases in between. CDR3 bases: TGCGCCAGCAGCTTGGGAGTAGTACAGGGTGTGGATCAGCCCCAGCATTTT. Translation: CASSLGVVQGVDQPQHF.

V gene TRBV5-1 combines with J gene TRBJ2-1, with 7 positions matching TRBD2. The CDR3 runs to 15 residues. V dropped 0 bases and J dropped 7; count of bases not matched to a gene: 7. Germline V gives CDR1 SGHRS, CDR2 YFSETQ. The CDR3 is CASSLVAGEWNEQFF. The DNA of the CDR3 is TGCGCCAGCAGCTTGGTGGCGGGGGAGTGGAATGAGCAGTTCTTC.

This rearrangement joins TRBV6-6 to TRBJ1-2; D is uncertain. The germline V and J ends were trimmed by 6 bases and 4 bases, with 15 bases remaining between them. CDR1 is MNHNY and CDR2 is SVGAGI in the germline V gene (reference sequence). The CDR3 has 14 amino acids. As DNA, the CDR3 is TGTGCCAGCAGACCCTGGGCAGCGGGCTATGGCTACACCTTC. This gives the protein CASRPWAAGYGYTF.

J is TRBJ2-7 and V is TRBV6-5; maybe TRBD1 (5 bases). The CDR3 runs to 13 residues. CDR1 and CDR2 from the germline V gene are MNHEY and SVGAGI. The V end lost 2 bases, the J end lost 3 bases, and 8 bases lay between the germline ends. Here the CDR3 DNA reads TGTGCCAGCAGTTACGCCCAGGGCTACGAGCAGTACTTC. Amino acid sequence: CASSYAQGYEQYF.

CDR3 DNA sequence: TGTGCCAGCAGCTCAGTGGATCAGCCCCAGCATTTT. Amino acids: CASSSVDQPQHF. The chain combines TRBV5-8 with TRBJ1-5; D remains unclear. The V and J ends lost 3 bases and 5 bases respectively, with 6 bases between them. The CDR3 has 12 amino acids. Germline CDR1 and CDR2: SGHTS and YDEGEE.

The rearrangement links TRBV19 to TRBJ2-7, with TRBD1 matching 9 bases. V was pared by 3 bases and J by 4 bases, with 10 bases of the junction left unmatched. Germline V gene lookup returns CDR1 LNHDA and CDR2 SQIVND (reference sequence). The CDR3 is 16 residues long. CDR3 in amino acids: CASSIGWDRDSYEQYF. CDR3 nucleotide sequence: TGTGCCAGTAGTATTGGTTGGGACAGGGATTCTTACGAGCAGTACTTC.

Of note for this clone: The same CDR3 also results from other DNA sequences found in this sample. V usage is TRBV7-9 and J usage is TRBJ1-1, with 8 bases fitting TRBD1. Germline trimming cut 4 bases from V and 2 bases from J; bases unmatched to any gene: 3. The germline gives CDR1 SEHNR, CDR2 FQNEAQ (reference sequence). This CDR3 comprises 14 residues. DNA of the CDR3: TGTGCCAGCAGCTCACAGGGGGGAAACACTGAAGCTTTCTTT. This codes for CASSSQGGNTEAFF.

The chain links TRBV7-9 to TRBJ1-4; 9 positions match TRBD1. The V gene's germline CDR1 is SEHNR and CDR2 FQNEAQ (reference sequence). This CDR3 region has 14 residues. V shed 3 bases and J 8 bases; nucleotides not matched to a gene: 4. The CDR3 loop reads CASSFRQGGEKLFF. The CDR3 region has the DNA TGTGCCAGCAGCTTTAGACAGGGGGGCGAAAAACTGTTTTTT.

This clone was found a few times. This chain connects TRBV6-6 to TRBJ1-1; no clear D. V shed 2 bases and J shed 1 base, with 8 bases lying between them. Germline V gene data show CDR1 as MNHNY and CDR2 as SVGAGI (reference sequence). The CDR3 has 14 amino acids. Here the CDR3 DNA reads TGTGCCAGCAGTTACAGCGGTACGAACACTGAAGCTTTCTTT. It encodes CASSYSGTNTEAFF.

V is TRBV7-6 and J is TRBJ2-4; 10 bases are shared with TRBD1. The V gene end was trimmed by 4 bases and the J gene end by 4 bases; junction bases not matched to a gene: 1. This CDR3 comprises 14 residues. The germline V gene encodes CDR1 SGHVS and CDR2 FNYEAQ. The chain's CDR3 is CASSWGQGKNIQYF. CDR3 in DNA: TGTGCCAGCAGCTGGGGACAGGGGAAAAACATTCAGTACTTC. Supplemented by reference TRBV7-6 and TRBJ2-4, the full variable domain reads GAGVSQSPRYKVTKRGQDVALRCDPISGHVSLYWYRQALGQGPEFLTYFNYEAQQDKSGLPNDRFSAERPEGSISTLTIQRTEQRDSAMYRCASSWGQGKNIQYFGAGTRLSVL.

This clone appeared a single time. The chain recombines TRBV5-1 with TRBJ1-1; a weak D match, TRBD1 (6 bases). This CDR3 contains 14 residues. Trimming removed 4 bases at V and 4 bases at J, with 14 bases between. CDR1 and CDR2 (germline): SGHRS, YFSETQ. The CDR3 reads CASSLDSSSTEAFF. The CDR3 DNA sequence: TGCGCCAGCAGCCTGGACAGTTCGAGCACTGAAGCTTTCTTT.

V is TRBV5-1 and J is TRBJ1-2; 9 bases align to TRBD1. V was clipped by 4 bases and J by 6 bases; unmatched bases: 7. Germline V gene lookup returns CDR1 SGHRS and CDR2 YFSETQ. The CDR3 has 14 amino acids. The CDR3 DNA reads TGCGCCAGCAGCCCTACAGGGGGCAATGATGGCTACACCTTC. This encodes CASSPTGGNDGYTF.

J is TRBJ2-2 and V is TRBV5-1, with 7 bases fitting TRBD2. V was pared by 4 bases and J by 6 bases, with 6 bases of the junction left unmatched. CDR1 SGHRS and CDR2 YFSETQ come from the germline V gene. The CDR3 extends over 14 amino acids. CDR3 amino acids: CASSPGTTPGELFF. CDR3 DNA: TGCGCCAGCAGCCCAGGGACTACTCCCGGGGAGCTGTTTTTT. Complete variable domain (other parts from reference TRBV5-1 and TRBJ2-2): KAGVTQTPRYLIKTRGQQVTLSCSPISGHRSVSWYQQTPGQGLQFLFEYFSETQRNKGNFPGRFSGRQFSNSRSEMNVSTLELGDSALYLCASSPGTTPGELFFGEGSRLTVL.

The genes are TRBV10-2 and TRBJ1-2, with unresolved D. Germline CDR1 WSHSY, CDR2 SAAADI. Trimming cost V 0 bases and J 4 bases, with 9 bases left between them. The CDR3 has 14 amino acids. This CDR3 reads CASSESDSPYGYTF. In nucleotides, the CDR3 is TGCGCCAGCAGTGAGTCGGACTCCCCCTATGGCTACACCTTC.

About this clone itself: Given the absence of the conserved phenylalanine or tryptophan at the CDR3 end, a read error is likely. The chain recombines TRBV27 with TRBJ1-5; D call uncertain. CDR3 length: 13 residues. The germline gives CDR1 MNHEY, CDR2 SMNVEV (reference sequence). V was shortened by 2 bases and J by 5 bases, with 7 bases between the two germline ends. The CDR3 DNA follows: TGTGCCAGCAGTTTACAACAGCATCAGCCCCAGCATCTT. It specifies CASSLQQHQPQHL.

On this clone: This sample also contains other DNA sequences that code for the same CDR3. This chain connects TRBV4-2 to TRBJ2-7, with D possibly being TRBD1 (6 bases). Germline V gene lookup returns CDR1 LGHNA and CDR2 YNFKEQ. V was pared by 0 bases and J by 4 bases, with 7 bases between. The CDR3 extends over 13 amino acids. CDR3 nucleotide sequence: TGTGCCAGCAGCCAAGATAGGGGGTACGAGCAGTACTTC. Its protein product is CASSQDRGYEQYF.